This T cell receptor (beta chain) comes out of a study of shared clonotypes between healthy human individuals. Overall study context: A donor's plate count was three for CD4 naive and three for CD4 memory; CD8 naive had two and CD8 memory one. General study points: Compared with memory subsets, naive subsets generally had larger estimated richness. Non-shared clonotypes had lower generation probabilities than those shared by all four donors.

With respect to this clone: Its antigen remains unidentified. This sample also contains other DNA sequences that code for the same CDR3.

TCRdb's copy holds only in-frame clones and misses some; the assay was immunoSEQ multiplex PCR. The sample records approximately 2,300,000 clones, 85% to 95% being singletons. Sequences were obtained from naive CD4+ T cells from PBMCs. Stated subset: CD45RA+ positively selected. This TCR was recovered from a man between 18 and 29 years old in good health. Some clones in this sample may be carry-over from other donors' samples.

The CDR3 region is CASSLRANTEAFF. In DNA, the CDR3 is TGTGCCAGCAGCTTAAGGGCAAACACTGAAGCTTTCTTT. J is TRBJ1-1 and V is TRBV7-2; D gene unclear. The germline V gene encodes CDR1 SGHTA and CDR2 FQGNSA. Trimming removed 2 bases from V and 2 bases from J, with 6 bases in between. The CDR3 contains 13 residues.